The sequence of this T cell receptor (beta chain) was determined in a study of blood T cell repertoires in COVID-19. Study overall: Samples of COVID-19 (acute and convalescent) were obtained from the United States, Italy and Spain. Nucleic acid was either cDNA or gDNA, and it came from T cells, B-cell-depleted T cells, or PBMCs.

In the study's own analysis: Nucleated cell number was recorded as an estimate derived from reference gene primer amplification. TCRdb's table, derived via immunoSEQ multiplex PCR, lists solely in-frame clones and lacks some. V and J calls plus clone size are reproduced from that table; the DNA served to infer D and trimming. The table has some 170,000 clones, about 80% seen once; the top ten hold around 19%. This clonotype was sampled from a woman of 80 years or more with acute or convalescent COVID-19. The sequencing sample was made of peripheral blood.

The CDR3 region is CASSVGQGALYEQYF. The CDR3 nucleotides read TGTGCCAGCAGCGTAGGTCAGGGGGCTCTTTACGAGCAGTACTTC. This chain connects TRBV9 to TRBJ2-7; 8 positions agree with TRBD1. Germline trimming cut 0 bases from V and 4 bases from J; bases unmatched to any gene: 6. CDR3 length equals 15 residues. Per germline, CDR1 SGDLS and CDR2 YYNGEE. The entire variable domain, with the rest obtained from reference TRBV9 and TRBJ2-7, is as follows: DSGVTQTPKHLITATGQRVTLRCSPRSGDLSVYWYQQSLDQGLQFLIQYYNGEERAKGNILERFSAQQFPDLHSELNLSSLELGDSALYFCASSVGQGALYEQYFGPGTRLTVT.